These 25 T cell receptor beta chains were all obtained from the same sample, sequenced in a study of T cells in localized non-small cell lung cancer. The repertoire was sequenced with immunoSEQ multiplex PCR; TCRdb's copy has only in-frame clones and lacks some. In the table there are some 64,000 clones, under 90% of which are singletons. The specimen comprised peripheral blood, sampled before any cancer treatment. These receptors all come from a woman aged 40-75 years with stage I lung adenocarcinoma.

The chain combines TRBV7-8 with TRBJ2-7, with D possibly TRBD1 on 6 matching bases. Trimming cost V 1 base and J 6 bases, with 16 bases left between them. Germline values: CDR1 SGHVS, CDR2 FQNEAQ. CDR3 length: 15 residues. The CDR3 nucleotides are TGTGCCAGCAGCTTAGATTCAGGGGCGACTGGCGAGCAGTACTTC. Encoded protein: CASSLDSGATGEQYF.

This sequence joins TRBV18 and TRBJ2-1; TRBD2 agrees at 11 bases. The junction had 8 bases not matched to a gene; V was cut back by 3 bases and J by 7 bases. Germline V lookup: CDR1 KGHSH, CDR2 LQKENI. There are 16 residues in the CDR3. As DNA, the CDR3 is TGTGCCAGCTCACCTGTCCTAGCGGGGGGCGGTAATGAGCAGTTCTTC. Translating it yields CASSPVLAGGGNEQFF.

The chain combines TRBV18 with TRBJ1-1; D is perhaps TRBD1 (5 bases). Trimming pared 3 bases from V and 2 bases from J, leaving 16 bases between. Germline V gene lookup returns CDR1 KGHSH and CDR2 LQKENI. The CDR3 spans 16 residues. The DNA for the CDR3 is TGTGCCAGCTCACCTGGGGCCCGAGAGCTAAACACTGAAGCTTTCTTT. Amino acids: CASSPGARELNTEAFF.

V is TRBV9 and J is TRBJ2-3, with D perhaps TRBD1 or TRBD2 (6 bases each). V was trimmed by 2 bases and J by 6 bases, leaving 16 bases between them. This CDR3 spans 15 amino acids. The V gene's germline CDR1 is SGDLS and CDR2 YYNGEE. The CDR3 reads CASSVSWGAWDTQYF. CDR3 DNA: TGTGCCAGCAGCGTTAGCTGGGGGGCGTGGGATACGCAGTATTTT. Variable domain in full (rest from reference TRBV9 and TRBJ2-3): DSGVTQTPKHLITATGQRVTLRCSPRSGDLSVYWYQQSLDQGLQFLIQYYNGEERAKGNILERFSAQQFPDLHSELNLSSLELGDSALYFCASSVSWGAWDTQYFGPGTRLTVL.

The chain is built from TRBV4-3 and TRBJ2-3; 7 bases align to TRBD2. From germline, CDR1 is LGHNA and CDR2 YSLEER. J lost 0 bases, V lost 0 bases, and 12 bases had no gene match. CDR3 size: 19 residues. The CDR3 here is CASSQEFFGWEGSTDTQYF. The CDR3 DNA sequence: TGCGCCAGCAGCCAAGAATTCTTCGGGTGGGAGGGTAGCACAGATACGCAGTATTTT.

This clone has more than one count but fewer than ten. The chain couples TRBV7-2 to TRBJ1-5; D not certain. Germline values: CDR1 SGHTA, CDR2 FQGNSA. Trimming stripped 1 base from V and 5 bases from J, with 6 bases between. This CDR3 is 13 amino acids long. The CDR3 region has the DNA TGTGCCAGCAGCTTAGGAGTTGATCAGCCCCAGCATTTT. Protein: CASSLGVDQPQHF.

The chain couples TRBV7-2 to TRBJ1-2; D might be TRBD1 (5 bases). The CDR3 is made up of 13 amino acids. Germline loops: CDR1 SGHTA, CDR2 FQGNSA. Trimming took 2 bases from V and 9 from J, leaving 13 bases between them. The chain's CDR3 is CASSLRQGGSYTF. Written as DNA, the CDR3 is TGTGCCAGCAGCTTACGGCAGGGCGGAAGCTACACCTTC. Combining the CDR3 with reference TRBV7-2 and TRBJ1-2 gives the whole variable domain GAGVSQSPSNKVTEKGKDVELRCDPISGHTALYWYRQSLGQGLEFLIYFQGNSAPDKSGLPSDRFSAERTGGSVSTLTIQRTQQEDSAVYLCASSLRQGGSYTFGSGTRLTVV.

This chain's CDR3 is CASSPLLGGISTDTQYF. The CDR3 nucleotides read TGTGCCAGCAGCCCCCTTTTGGGGGGAATTAGCACAGATACGCAGTATTTT. V is TRBV7-9 and J is TRBJ2-3; D is possibly TRBD2 (6 bases). V gave up 5 bases and J gave up 0 bases, with 18 bases separating them. CDR3 length equals 17 residues. Germline V gene sequence: CDR1 SEHNR, CDR2 FQNEAQ (reference sequence).

The rearrangement links TRBV10-3 to TRBJ1-1; the match to TRBD1 covers 7 bases. Germline lookup yields CDR1 ENHRY and CDR2 SYGVKD. V trimming: 4 bases; J trimming: 4 bases; junction bases outside the gene matches: 9. The CDR3 runs to 15 residues. CDR3 sequence: CAISGPTGTGTEAFF. CDR3 DNA: TGTGCCATCAGTGGCCCGACAGGGACGGGCACTGAAGCTTTCTTT.

The gene calls are TRBV27 and TRBJ1-5, with D maybe TRBD1 (5 bases). Trimming removed 4 bases from V and 6 bases from J, with 10 bases in between. CDR1 is MNHEY and CDR2 is SMNVEV in the germline V gene (reference sequence). This CDR3 comprises 13 residues. This chain's CDR3 is CASSWGRIQPQHF. The CDR3 nucleotides read TGTGCCAGCAGTTGGGGGAGAATTCAGCCCCAGCATTTT.

The chain employs TRBV6-6 and TRBJ2-3; TRBD2 might be the D (5 bases). Germline V gene sequence: CDR1 MNHNY, CDR2 SVGAGI (reference sequence). CDR3 length equals 14 residues. V was cut by 6 bases and J by 0 bases, with 10 bases left in between. The CDR3 DNA is TGTGCCAGCAGATCAGGAGGTAGCACAGATACGCAGTATTTT. Protein product: CASRSGGSTDTQYF.

This CDR3 is CASSPLGQGVREYF. In nucleotides, the CDR3 is TGTGCCAGCAGTCCTCTGGGACAGGGGGTGCGAGAATACTTC. This chain connects TRBV27 to TRBJ2-4; TRBD1 matches 11 bases. V shed 5 bases, J shed 16 bases, and the junction held 13 bases outside the gene matches. Germline assignment: CDR1 MNHEY and CDR2 SMNVEV (reference sequence). CDR3 length equals 14 residues.

The CDR3 coding sequence is TGTGCCATCAGTGATTTCGAACTAGCGGGAGGGGTCAATGAGCAGTTCTTC. Residues: CAISDFELAGGVNEQFF. The rearrangement joins TRBV10-3 to TRBJ2-1; 13 positions agree with TRBD2. Germline CDR1 is ENHRY and CDR2 is SYGVKD. The CDR3 totals 17 residues. J was trimmed by 6 bases and V by 3 bases; bases with no gene match: 8.

J is TRBJ2-3 and V is TRBV6-1, with 7 bases aligning to TRBD1. CDR1 is MNHNS, CDR2 SASEGT, per germline. The CDR3 extends over 15 amino acids. Germline trimming cut 6 bases from V and 0 bases from J; bases unmatched to any gene: 6. CDR3 coding DNA: TGTGCCAGCAGCCAGCGACAGGGCAGCACAGATACGCAGTATTTT. Protein product: CASSQRQGSTDTQYF.

The chain combines TRBV7-3 with TRBJ2-3; 11 nucleotides agree with TRBD2. The CDR3 is made up of 16 amino acids. After removal of 3 bases from V and 1 base from J, the junction contained 3 bases not matched to a gene. Germline lookup yields CDR1 SGHTA and CDR2 FQGTGA. This CDR3 is CASSFGTSGGTDTQYF. CDR3 DNA sequence: TGTGCCAGCAGCTTCGGGACTAGCGGAGGCACAGATACGCAGTATTTT.

The chain has TRBV5-4 and TRBJ2-5; D may match TRBD1 or TRBD2 (5 bases each). This CDR3 spans 15 amino acids. CDR1 is SGHNT, CDR2 YYREEE, per germline (reference sequence). The germline V and J ends were trimmed by 0 bases and 5 bases, with 14 bases remaining between them. CDR3 coding DNA: TGTGCCAGCAGCTTGGCCGGGACGTCACGGGAGACCCAGTACTTC. It yields the protein CASSLAGTSRETQYF. Drawing the rest from reference TRBV5-4 and TRBJ2-5, the complete variable domain is ETGVTQSPTHLIKTRGQQVTLRCSSQSGHNTVSWYQQALGQGPQFIFQYYREEENGRGNFPPRFSGLQFPNYSSELNVNALELDDSALYLCASSLAGTSRETQYFGPGTRLLVL.

The V call is TRBV6-6, the J call TRBJ1-5, with 7 positions matching TRBD1. The CDR3 is 15 amino acids. CDR1 and CDR2 from the germline V gene are MNHNY and SVGAGI (reference sequence). V dropped 8 bases and J dropped 1; count of bases not matched to a gene: 8. CDR3 sequence (DNA): TGTGCCAGCTCACAGGGGACTGTGAGCAATCAGCCCCAGCATTTT. This encodes CASSQGTVSNQPQHF.

The chain has TRBV6-5 and TRBJ2-7, with D perhaps matching TRBD2 (5 bases). The CDR3 is made up of 16 amino acids. Germline CDR1 and CDR2: MNHEY and SVGAGI. V lost 2 bases, J lost 0 bases, and 14 bases lay in between. CDR3 protein: CASSYNRDGSSYEQYF. The DNA for the CDR3 is TGTGCCAGCAGTTACAATCGGGATGGGAGCTCCTACGAGCAGTACTTC.

J is TRBJ2-5 and V is TRBV9; tentatively, D is TRBD1 or TRBD2 (5 bases each). In germline, CDR1 is SGDLS, CDR2 YYNGEE. Trimming took off 2 bases at V and 7 bases at J, with 12 bases between the two ends. The CDR3 runs 13 residues. The CDR3 DNA reads TGTGCCAGCAGCGTGGGAACAGGAGGGACCCAGTACTTC. This codes for CASSVGTGGTQYF.

The gene calls are TRBV18 and TRBJ2-5, with D perhaps TRBD1 (5 bases). The CDR3 runs to 13 residues. Trimming took 0 bases from V and 11 from J, leaving 13 bases between them. Germline assignment: CDR1 KGHSH and CDR2 LQKENI. CDR3 sequence reads: CASSPPGRAKQYF. The CDR3 DNA reads as TGTGCCAGCTCACCACCGGGCAGGGCCAAGCAGTACTTC. Combining the CDR3 with reference TRBV18 and TRBJ2-5 gives the whole variable domain NAGVMQNPRHLVRRRGQEARLRCSPMKGHSHVYWYRQLPEEGLKFMVYLQKENIIDESGMPKERFSAEFPKEGPSILRIQQVVRGDSAAYFCASSPPGRAKQYFGPGTRLLVL.

V usage is TRBV10-3 and J usage is TRBJ2-3, with TRBD2 matching over 7 bases. This CDR3 contains 15 residues. In germline, CDR1 is ENHRY, CDR2 SYGVKD. Trimming at V came to 3 bases and at J to 0 bases, leaving 3 bases not matched to a gene. CDR3 loop: CAISDGRESTDTQYF. CDR3 nucleotides: TGTGCCATCAGTGATGGGCGGGAGAGCACAGATACGCAGTATTTT.

Worth noting for this clone: Other nucleotide sequences in the sample specify the same CDR3. The J gene is TRBJ2-5, the V gene TRBV19, with D uncertain. Germline CDR1 and CDR2: LNHDA and SQIVND (reference sequence). This CDR3 is built from 11 residues. Trimming stripped 6 bases from V and 0 bases from J, with 2 bases between. CDR3 region: CASRDQETQYF. Written as DNA, the CDR3 is TGTGCCAGTAGAGACCAAGAGACCCAGTACTTC.

CDR3 DNA sequence: TGTGCCAGCAGCCACGAGGGGACTGGGTATGACACTGAAGCTTTCTTT. It encodes CASSHEGTGYDTEAFF. The rearrangement joins TRBV5-8 to TRBJ1-1; maybe TRBD1 (5 bases). Germline lookup yields CDR1 SGHTS and CDR2 YDEGEE. The CDR3 totals 16 residues. Trimming took 4 bases from V and 3 from J, leaving 19 bases between them.

The chain employs TRBV13 and TRBJ2-1, with 13 bases fitting TRBD2. Trimming cost V 4 bases and J 7 bases; bases outside gene matches: 4. The CDR3 sequence is 15 residues long. Germline CDR1 and CDR2: PRHDT and FYEKMQ (reference sequence). The CDR3 DNA reads as TGTGCCAGCAGCTCCGGACTAGCGGGAGAGAATGAGCAGTTCTTC. This gives the protein CASSSGLAGENEQFF.

Only a few counts were recorded for this clone. The chain couples TRBV25-1 to TRBJ1-2, with TRBD1 as a possible D gene (6 bases). Germline-derived CDR1 and CDR2 are MGHDK and SYGVNS. The CDR3 extends over 13 amino acids. The V and J ends lost 8 bases and 7 bases respectively, with 17 bases between them. The CDR3 reads CASRGSGEGGYTF. DNA of the CDR3: TGTGCCAGCCGAGGATCAGGGGAGGGTGGCTACACCTTC.